This is a list of T cell receptor beta chains from one sample in a study of PD-L1 blockade in urothelial cancer. Assay: immunoSEQ multiplex PCR; the TCRdb copy retains only in-frame clones and omits some. The repertoire holds 45,000 to 60,000 clones, with approximately 90% as singletons. The specimen comprised PBMCs, sampled around atezolizumab (anti-PD-L1) treatment. The receptors originated from a man aged 55 to 69 with urothelial cancer. CDR3s include the opening cysteine and the closing phenylalanine or tryptophan. A D gene is named only where the DNA matches it firmly. Size tells how often a clone was seen (once, few, many) or the class of an expanded clone, and some rows leave it out.

clone_size: .; v_call: TRBV11-1; j_call: TRBJ1-2; d_call: TRBD1; cdr3_nt: TGTGCCAGCAGCTTTGACAGGGCTGATGGCTACACCTTC; cdr3_aa: CASSFDRADGYTF
clone_size: .; v_call: TRBV6-1; j_call: TRBJ1-4; d_call: .; cdr3_nt: TGTGCCAGCAGTGACGGGAGGGGTGATGAAAAACTGTTTTTT; cdr3_aa: CASSDGRGDEKLFF
clone_size: .; v_call: TRBV28; j_call: TRBJ1-5; d_call: .; cdr3_nt: TGTGCCAGCAGACAAGGGGGGGACAGCAATCAGCCCCAGCATTTT; cdr3_aa: CASRQGGDSNQPQHF
clone_size: .; v_call: TRBV5-1; j_call: TRBJ1-1; d_call: .; cdr3_nt: TGCGCCAGCAGCAGGACACCGAACACTGAAGCTTTCTTT; cdr3_aa: CASSRTPNTEAFF
clone_size: .; v_call: TRBV18; j_call: TRBJ1-4; d_call: TRBD1; cdr3_nt: TGTGCCAGCTCACGGGACAGGGGTGAAAAACTGTTTTTT; cdr3_aa: CASSRDRGEKLFF
clone_size: few; v_call: TRBV6-5; j_call: TRBJ1-3; d_call: .; cdr3_nt: TGTGCCAGCAGTCCGGACACGGGCTCTGGAAACACCATATATTTT; cdr3_aa: CASSPDTGSGNTIYF
clone_size: .; v_call: TRBV4-1; j_call: TRBJ1-1; d_call: .; cdr3_nt: TGCGCCAGCAGCCAAACTCGGACAGTCCCTGAAGCTTTCTTT; cdr3_aa: CASSQTRTVPEAFF
clone_size: .; v_call: TRBV30; j_call: TRBJ1-6; d_call: .; cdr3_nt: TGTGCCTGGAGACTCACAGGCTCCTATAATTCACCCCTCCACTTT; cdr3_aa: CAWRLTGSYNSPLHF
clone_size: once; v_call: TRBV7-8; j_call: TRBJ1-3; d_call: .; cdr3_nt: TGTGCCAGCAGCTTAGCTGCACAGATGTTCTCTGGAAACACCATATATTTT; cdr3_aa: CASSLAAQMFSGNTIYF
clone_size: .; v_call: TRBV5-1; j_call: TRBJ2-1; d_call: .; cdr3_nt: TGCGCCAGCAGCTTGGAGCGGTTCTCCTACAATGAGCAGTTCTTC; cdr3_aa: CASSLERFSYNEQFF
clone_size: .; v_call: TRBV4-1; j_call: TRBJ1-6; d_call: .; cdr3_nt: TGCGCCAGCAGCTCAGGGCTCTATAATTCACCCCTCCACTTT; cdr3_aa: CASSSGLYNSPLHF
clone_size: .; v_call: TRBV7-9; j_call: TRBJ1-2; d_call: .; cdr3_nt: TGTGCCAGCAGCTTAGACCACAGGGATGGCTACACCTTC; cdr3_aa: CASSLDHRDGYTF
clone_size: .; v_call: TRBV5-6; j_call: TRBJ2-1; d_call: .; cdr3_nt: TGTGCCAGCAGCTGGGAGCGCCGACGGTACAATGAGCAGTTCTTC; cdr3_aa: CASSWERRRYNEQFF
clone_size: .; v_call: TRBV25-1; j_call: TRBJ2-5; d_call: TRBD2; cdr3_nt: TGTGCCAGCAGTGAGCCAGCGGGGTTCAGGACCCAGTACTTC; cdr3_aa: CASSEPAGFRTQYF
clone_size: .; v_call: TRBV6-5; j_call: TRBJ2-7; d_call: .; cdr3_nt: TGTGCCAGCAGCACTCCCCGTTCCATGAGGTACGAGCAGTACTTC; cdr3_aa: CASSTPRSMRYEQYF
clone_size: once; v_call: TRBV4-2; j_call: TRBJ2-7; d_call: .; cdr3_nt: TGTGCCAGCAGCCACCAGGATTCCCGTAACGAGCAGTACTTC; cdr3_aa: CASSHQDSRNEQYF
clone_size: .; v_call: TRBV28; j_call: TRBJ2-1; d_call: .; cdr3_nt: TGTGCCAGCAGTGTTTACAGGGCCAGCTCCTACAATGAGCAGTTCTTC; cdr3_aa: CASSVYRASSYNEQFF
clone_size: once; v_call: TRBV15; j_call: TRBJ1-2; d_call: TRBD1; cdr3_nt: TGTGCCACCAGCATGGGACAGATCGACTATGGCTACACCTTC; cdr3_aa: CATSMGQIDYGYTF
clone_size: .; v_call: TRBV18; j_call: TRBJ2-1; d_call: TRBD2; cdr3_nt: TGTGCCAGCTCACCACCGGCGCTAGCGGGGGGGCAGGGCAATGAGCAGTTCTTC; cdr3_aa: CASSPPALAGGQGNEQFF
clone_size: .; v_call: TRBV9; j_call: TRBJ2-1; d_call: .; cdr3_nt: TGTGCCAGCAGCCTACATTACCCCGGGACATACAATGAGCAGTTCTTC; cdr3_aa: CASSLHYPGTYNEQFF
clone_size: .; v_call: TRBV5-6; j_call: TRBJ2-5; d_call: .; cdr3_nt: TGTGCCAGCAGCTCCCGCAGGTCTCCGAAAGAGACCCAGTACTTC; cdr3_aa: CASSSRRSPKETQYF
clone_size: .; v_call: TRBV11-2; j_call: TRBJ2-4; d_call: TRBD1; cdr3_nt: TGTGCCAGTAGCGGAGACAGGGGGGTACTAGCCAAAAACATTCAGTACTTC; cdr3_aa: CASSGDRGVLAKNIQYF
clone_size: .; v_call: TRBV5-1; j_call: TRBJ2-7; d_call: .; cdr3_nt: TGCGCCAGCAGCCCCCGGACGATAGGAGGCTACGAGCAGTACTTC; cdr3_aa: CASSPRTIGGYEQYF
clone_size: .; v_call: TRBV7-6; j_call: TRBJ1-6; d_call: TRBD1; cdr3_nt: TGTGCCAGCAGCGTAGACAGGGCCGGCGGTTCACCCCTCCACTTT; cdr3_aa: CASSVDRAGGSPLHF
clone_size: .; v_call: TRBV5-1; j_call: TRBJ2-4; d_call: .; cdr3_nt: TGCGCCAGCAGCTTGGGGCAGGGGCAAAACATTCAGTACTTC; cdr3_aa: CASSLGQGQNIQYF
clone_size: .; v_call: TRBV6-5; j_call: TRBJ1-2; d_call: .; cdr3_nt: TGTGCCAGCAGTGACACAGTCTATGGCTACACCTTC; cdr3_aa: CASSDTVYGYTF
clone_size: .; v_call: TRBV11-3; j_call: TRBJ2-3; d_call: TRBD1; cdr3_nt: TGTGCCAGCAGCTTAGCGCAGGGGGCAGATACGCAGTATTTT; cdr3_aa: CASSLAQGADTQYF
clone_size: .; v_call: TRBV14; j_call: TRBJ1-2; d_call: .; cdr3_nt: TGTGCCAGCAGCCAAGTTTTGGGGGCCTATGGCTACACCTTC; cdr3_aa: CASSQVLGAYGYTF
clone_size: .; v_call: TRBV18; j_call: TRBJ2-1; d_call: .; cdr3_nt: TGTGCCAGCTCATTGACACTTAACAATGAGCAGTTCTTC; cdr3_aa: CASSLTLNNEQFF
clone_size: .; v_call: TRBV14; j_call: TRBJ2-5; d_call: TRBD2; cdr3_nt: TGTGCCAGCAGCCAACTACGATTCGGGGTTATGAGCGGGGCTGGAGAGACCCAGTACTTC; cdr3_aa: CASSQLRFGVMSGAGETQYF
clone_size: .; v_call: TRBV30; j_call: TRBJ2-3; d_call: TRBD2; cdr3_nt: TGTGCCTGGAGTGTTGGAGGACTAGCGACAGATACGCAGTATTTT; cdr3_aa: CAWSVGGLATDTQYF
clone_size: once; v_call: TRBV19; j_call: TRBJ1-1; d_call: .; cdr3_nt: TGTGCCAGTACTCATTCTTTCGGGAACATGAACACTGAAGCTTTCTTT; cdr3_aa: CASTHSFGNMNTEAFF
clone_size: .; v_call: TRBV2; j_call: TRBJ1-2; d_call: .; cdr3_nt: TGTGCCAGCAGCTTGACAGGTTTTAACTATGGCTACACCTTC; cdr3_aa: CASSLTGFNYGYTF
clone_size: .; v_call: TRBV4-2; j_call: TRBJ2-5; d_call: TRBD2; cdr3_nt: TGTGCCAGCAGCCAGGGGACTAGCGGGGGGGCTGTGGAGACCCAGTACTTC; cdr3_aa: CASSQGTSGGAVETQYF
clone_size: .; v_call: TRBV18; j_call: TRBJ2-7; d_call: TRBD2; cdr3_nt: TGTGCCAGCTCCCCGACTAGCGGGGGGGCCAACGAGCAGTACTTC; cdr3_aa: CASSPTSGGANEQYF
clone_size: .; v_call: TRBV29-1; j_call: TRBJ1-2; d_call: .; cdr3_nt: TGCAGCGTTTTCAGGGGTAATGGCTACACCTTC; cdr3_aa: CSVFRGNGYTF
clone_size: .; v_call: TRBV5-1; j_call: TRBJ1-5; d_call: TRBD1; cdr3_nt: TGCGCCAGCAGCAAAGGGACAGATCAGCCCCAGCATTTT; cdr3_aa: CASSKGTDQPQHF
clone_size: .; v_call: TRBV9; j_call: TRBJ2-7; d_call: TRBD1; cdr3_nt: TGTGCCAGCAGCGTAGAACAGGGGAGCGAGCAGTACTTC; cdr3_aa: CASSVEQGSEQYF
clone_size: .; v_call: TRBV5-1; j_call: TRBJ2-7; d_call: TRBD2; cdr3_nt: TGCGCCAGCAGCCTTCCCACTAGCGGGGGGCCCTACGAGCAGTACTTC; cdr3_aa: CASSLPTSGGPYEQYF
clone_size: .; v_call: TRBV27; j_call: TRBJ2-5; d_call: TRBD1; cdr3_nt: TGTGCCAGCGGTCCAGGGGGTGTTGTGACCCAGTACTTC; cdr3_aa: CASGPGGVVTQYF
clone_size: .; v_call: TRBV6-6; j_call: TRBJ1-2; d_call: TRBD1; cdr3_nt: TGTGCCAGCAGTTCGGACAGGCGAGGCTACACCTTC; cdr3_aa: CASSSDRRGYTF
clone_size: .; v_call: TRBV5-1; j_call: TRBJ2-6; d_call: TRBD1; cdr3_nt: TGCGCCAGCCGGGACAGGGGTGATGGGGCCAACGTCCTGACTTTC; cdr3_aa: CASRDRGDGANVLTF
clone_size: .; v_call: TRBV19; j_call: TRBJ2-3; d_call: .; cdr3_nt: TGTGCCAGTAGTATTCCCACAGGTCGCACAGATACGCAGTATTTT; cdr3_aa: CASSIPTGRTDTQYF
clone_size: .; v_call: TRBV6-4; j_call: TRBJ1-5; d_call: TRBD1; cdr3_nt: TGTGCCAGCAGTGACCGTGACAGGGTAGGCAATCAGCCCCAGCATTTT; cdr3_aa: CASSDRDRVGNQPQHF
clone_size: .; v_call: TRBV7-2; j_call: TRBJ2-3; d_call: TRBD1; cdr3_nt: TGTGCCAGCAGCCGTAGAACAGGGGCCGCAGATACGCAGTATTTT; cdr3_aa: CASSRRTGAADTQYF
clone_size: .; v_call: TRBV7-3; j_call: TRBJ2-3; d_call: TRBD2; cdr3_nt: TGTGCCAGCAGCTTGATACCGGGACTAAGCACAGATACGCAGTATTTT; cdr3_aa: CASSLIPGLSTDTQYF
clone_size: few; v_call: TRBV30; j_call: TRBJ1-1; d_call: .; cdr3_nt: TGTGCCTGGAGTAGTGGGGGCGGGAACACTGAAGCTTTCTTT; cdr3_aa: CAWSSGGGNTEAFF
clone_size: .; v_call: TRBV4-1; j_call: TRBJ1-1; d_call: TRBD1; cdr3_nt: TGCGCCAGCAGCCAACTGGACAGGGACTCCGATGAAGCTTTCTTT; cdr3_aa: CASSQLDRDSDEAFF
clone_size: .; v_call: TRBV19; j_call: TRBJ1-4; d_call: TRBD1; cdr3_nt: TGTGCCAGTAGTATTCGGGGGACAGGAAGTGAAAAACTGTTTTTT; cdr3_aa: CASSIRGTGSEKLFF
clone_size: .; v_call: TRBV7-6; j_call: TRBJ1-2; d_call: TRBD1; cdr3_nt: TGTGCCAGCAGCTTACGACAGGGAGTCGATGGCTACACCTTC; cdr3_aa: CASSLRQGVDGYTF
clone_size: .; v_call: TRBV4-3; j_call: TRBJ1-6; d_call: TRBD1; cdr3_nt: TGCGCCAGCAGCCGCCGACAGGGAGGTCTGGGTTCACCCCTCCACTTT; cdr3_aa: CASSRRQGGLGSPLHF
clone_size: .; v_call: TRBV5-6; j_call: TRBJ1-6; d_call: TRBD1; cdr3_nt: TGTGCCAGCAGGACACAGGGGCTTAATTCACCCCTCCACTTT; cdr3_aa: CASRTQGLNSPLHF
clone_size: once; v_call: TRBV6-5; j_call: TRBJ2-3; d_call: .; cdr3_nt: TGTGCCAGCAGTTACACCCCCGGAGTGGTCGATACGCAGTATTTT; cdr3_aa: CASSYTPGVVDTQYF
clone_size: once; v_call: TRBV4-2; j_call: TRBJ2-5; d_call: TRBD2; cdr3_nt: TGTGCCAGCAGCCCGGGGGGGGGCCAAGAGACCCAGTACTTC; cdr3_aa: CASSPGGGQETQYF
clone_size: once; v_call: TRBV27; j_call: TRBJ2-1; d_call: TRBD2; cdr3_nt: TGTGCCAGCAGTTTTAGGCTAGCGGCCAATGAGCAGTTCTTC; cdr3_aa: CASSFRLAANEQFF